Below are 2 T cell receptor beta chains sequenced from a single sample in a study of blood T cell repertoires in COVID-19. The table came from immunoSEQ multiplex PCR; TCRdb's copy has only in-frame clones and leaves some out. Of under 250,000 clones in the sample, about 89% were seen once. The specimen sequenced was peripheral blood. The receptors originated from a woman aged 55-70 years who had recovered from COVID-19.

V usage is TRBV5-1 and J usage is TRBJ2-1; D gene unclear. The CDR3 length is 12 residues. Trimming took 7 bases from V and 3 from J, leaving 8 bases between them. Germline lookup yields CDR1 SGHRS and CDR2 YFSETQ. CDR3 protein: CASGSGYNEQFF. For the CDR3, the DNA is TGCGCCAGCGGCTCAGGCTACAATGAGCAGTTCTTC.

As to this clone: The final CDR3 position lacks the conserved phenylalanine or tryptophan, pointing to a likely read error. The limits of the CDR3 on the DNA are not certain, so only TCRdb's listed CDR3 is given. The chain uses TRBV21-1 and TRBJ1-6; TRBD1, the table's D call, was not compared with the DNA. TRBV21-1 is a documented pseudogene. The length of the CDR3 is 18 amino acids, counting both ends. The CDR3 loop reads CASRISGNRDRQNSPLHC.